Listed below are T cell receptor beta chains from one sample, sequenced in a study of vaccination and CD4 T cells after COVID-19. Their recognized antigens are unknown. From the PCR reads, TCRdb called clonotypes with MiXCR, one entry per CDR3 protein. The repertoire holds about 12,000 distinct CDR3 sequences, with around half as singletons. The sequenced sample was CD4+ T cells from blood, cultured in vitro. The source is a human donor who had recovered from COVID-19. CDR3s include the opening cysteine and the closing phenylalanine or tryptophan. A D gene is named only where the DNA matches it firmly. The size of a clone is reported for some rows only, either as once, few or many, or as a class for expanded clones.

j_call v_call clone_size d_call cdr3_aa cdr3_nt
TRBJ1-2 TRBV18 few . CASSPNRDYGYTF TGTGCCAGCTCACCAAACAGGGACTATGGCTACACCTTC
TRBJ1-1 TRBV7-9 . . CASSQTVNTEAFF TGTGCCAGCAGTCAGACAGTGAACACTGAAGCTTTCTTT
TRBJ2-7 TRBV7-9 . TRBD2 CASSLATSGEFVSEQYF TGTGCCAGCAGCTTAGCGACTAGCGGGGAATTCGTAAGCGAGCAGTACTTC
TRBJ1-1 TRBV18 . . CASSEGWETEAFF TGTGCCAGCTCGGAGGGTTGGGAAACTGAAGCTTTCTTT
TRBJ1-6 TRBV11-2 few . CASSFLRGPINSPLHF TGTGCCAGCAGCTTCCTCCGGGGTCCCATTAATTCACCCCTCCACTTT
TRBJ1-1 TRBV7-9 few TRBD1 CASSSDRGSARDLNTEAFF TGTGCCAGCAGCTCCGACAGGGGCTCCGCAAGAGACCTGAACACTGAAGCTTTCTTT
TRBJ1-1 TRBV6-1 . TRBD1 CASTNTGGNTEAFF TGTGCCAGCACCAATACAGGGGGGAACACTGAAGCTTTCTTT
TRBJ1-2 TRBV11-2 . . CASSFAGLSTF TGTGCCAGCAGCTTCGCCGGGTTGAGCACCTTC
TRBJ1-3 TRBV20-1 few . CSARKGPGNTIYF TGCAGTGCTAGGAAGGGGCCTGGAAACACCATATATTTT
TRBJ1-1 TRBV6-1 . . CASSPGGMVFF TGTGCCAGCAGCCCTGGGGGGATGGTTTTCTTT
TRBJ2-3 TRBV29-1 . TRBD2 CSVNSGGFTDTQYF TGCAGCGTCAACTCGGGAGGCTTCACAGATACGCAGTATTTT
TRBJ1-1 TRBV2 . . CASRGGAGYTEAFF TGTGCCAGCAGGGGTGGCGCGGGGTACACTGAAGCTTTCTTT
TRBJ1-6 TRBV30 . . CAWRPSPSNSPLHF TGTGCCTGGAGGCCCTCCCCCAGCAATTCACCCCTCCACTTT